This paragraph reports one TCR beta chain. Its antigen remains unidentified. Following extraction, RNA underwent reverse transcription to cDNA, which served as the sequencing template. Using immunoSEQ multiplex PCR, the repertoire was profiled, and TCRdb retains in-frame clones only, with some absent. Among 150,000 to 200,000 clones listed, 59% were seen once. This entry comes from a study of CD8+ T cells in alopecia areata. About the research overall: Patients received oral tofacitinib, 5 to 10 mg twice daily, for moderate-to-severe alopecia areata. Patients remained on tofacitinib for 6 to 18 months and then went 6 months without it. General study results and limits: In lesional scalp, particularly from alopecia totalis/universalis, clonality was higher than in normal scalp.

The CDR3 runs 14 residues. V shed 6 bases and J shed 5 bases, with 17 bases lying between them. Germline V CDR1 and CDR2: SGHRS, YFSETQ. The rearrangement joins TRBV5-1 to TRBJ1-2, with D unresolved. The sequencing here drew on CD4+ T cells sorted from blood, taken at week 0. The receptor was isolated from a human donor with alopecia areata. The CDR3 sequence is CASNLDLDSYGYTF. The CDR3 nucleotides are TGCGCCAGCAATCTCGACTTAGATTCGTATGGCTACACCTTC.